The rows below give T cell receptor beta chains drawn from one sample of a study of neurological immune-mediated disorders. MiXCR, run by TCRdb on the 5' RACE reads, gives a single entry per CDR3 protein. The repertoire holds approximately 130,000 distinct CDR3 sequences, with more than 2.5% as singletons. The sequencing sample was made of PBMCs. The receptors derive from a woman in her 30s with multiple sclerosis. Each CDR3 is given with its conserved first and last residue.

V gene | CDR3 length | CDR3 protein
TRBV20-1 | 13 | CSAGGQAYNEQFF
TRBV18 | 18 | CASSPQVFPGTGYQPQHF
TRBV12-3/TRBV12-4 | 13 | CASSVSPYQPQHF
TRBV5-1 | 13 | CASTGIMNTEAFF
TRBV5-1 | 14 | CASSGASGRFEQYF
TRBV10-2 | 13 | CASKGQGRETQYF
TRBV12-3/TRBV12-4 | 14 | CASSPPGFNEKLFF
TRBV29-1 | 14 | CSVVQGARVYGYTF
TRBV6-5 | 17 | CASSYSGNRGTNEKLFF
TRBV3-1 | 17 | CASSQGTAGGRSYEQYF
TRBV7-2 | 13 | CASSLGWGSPLHF